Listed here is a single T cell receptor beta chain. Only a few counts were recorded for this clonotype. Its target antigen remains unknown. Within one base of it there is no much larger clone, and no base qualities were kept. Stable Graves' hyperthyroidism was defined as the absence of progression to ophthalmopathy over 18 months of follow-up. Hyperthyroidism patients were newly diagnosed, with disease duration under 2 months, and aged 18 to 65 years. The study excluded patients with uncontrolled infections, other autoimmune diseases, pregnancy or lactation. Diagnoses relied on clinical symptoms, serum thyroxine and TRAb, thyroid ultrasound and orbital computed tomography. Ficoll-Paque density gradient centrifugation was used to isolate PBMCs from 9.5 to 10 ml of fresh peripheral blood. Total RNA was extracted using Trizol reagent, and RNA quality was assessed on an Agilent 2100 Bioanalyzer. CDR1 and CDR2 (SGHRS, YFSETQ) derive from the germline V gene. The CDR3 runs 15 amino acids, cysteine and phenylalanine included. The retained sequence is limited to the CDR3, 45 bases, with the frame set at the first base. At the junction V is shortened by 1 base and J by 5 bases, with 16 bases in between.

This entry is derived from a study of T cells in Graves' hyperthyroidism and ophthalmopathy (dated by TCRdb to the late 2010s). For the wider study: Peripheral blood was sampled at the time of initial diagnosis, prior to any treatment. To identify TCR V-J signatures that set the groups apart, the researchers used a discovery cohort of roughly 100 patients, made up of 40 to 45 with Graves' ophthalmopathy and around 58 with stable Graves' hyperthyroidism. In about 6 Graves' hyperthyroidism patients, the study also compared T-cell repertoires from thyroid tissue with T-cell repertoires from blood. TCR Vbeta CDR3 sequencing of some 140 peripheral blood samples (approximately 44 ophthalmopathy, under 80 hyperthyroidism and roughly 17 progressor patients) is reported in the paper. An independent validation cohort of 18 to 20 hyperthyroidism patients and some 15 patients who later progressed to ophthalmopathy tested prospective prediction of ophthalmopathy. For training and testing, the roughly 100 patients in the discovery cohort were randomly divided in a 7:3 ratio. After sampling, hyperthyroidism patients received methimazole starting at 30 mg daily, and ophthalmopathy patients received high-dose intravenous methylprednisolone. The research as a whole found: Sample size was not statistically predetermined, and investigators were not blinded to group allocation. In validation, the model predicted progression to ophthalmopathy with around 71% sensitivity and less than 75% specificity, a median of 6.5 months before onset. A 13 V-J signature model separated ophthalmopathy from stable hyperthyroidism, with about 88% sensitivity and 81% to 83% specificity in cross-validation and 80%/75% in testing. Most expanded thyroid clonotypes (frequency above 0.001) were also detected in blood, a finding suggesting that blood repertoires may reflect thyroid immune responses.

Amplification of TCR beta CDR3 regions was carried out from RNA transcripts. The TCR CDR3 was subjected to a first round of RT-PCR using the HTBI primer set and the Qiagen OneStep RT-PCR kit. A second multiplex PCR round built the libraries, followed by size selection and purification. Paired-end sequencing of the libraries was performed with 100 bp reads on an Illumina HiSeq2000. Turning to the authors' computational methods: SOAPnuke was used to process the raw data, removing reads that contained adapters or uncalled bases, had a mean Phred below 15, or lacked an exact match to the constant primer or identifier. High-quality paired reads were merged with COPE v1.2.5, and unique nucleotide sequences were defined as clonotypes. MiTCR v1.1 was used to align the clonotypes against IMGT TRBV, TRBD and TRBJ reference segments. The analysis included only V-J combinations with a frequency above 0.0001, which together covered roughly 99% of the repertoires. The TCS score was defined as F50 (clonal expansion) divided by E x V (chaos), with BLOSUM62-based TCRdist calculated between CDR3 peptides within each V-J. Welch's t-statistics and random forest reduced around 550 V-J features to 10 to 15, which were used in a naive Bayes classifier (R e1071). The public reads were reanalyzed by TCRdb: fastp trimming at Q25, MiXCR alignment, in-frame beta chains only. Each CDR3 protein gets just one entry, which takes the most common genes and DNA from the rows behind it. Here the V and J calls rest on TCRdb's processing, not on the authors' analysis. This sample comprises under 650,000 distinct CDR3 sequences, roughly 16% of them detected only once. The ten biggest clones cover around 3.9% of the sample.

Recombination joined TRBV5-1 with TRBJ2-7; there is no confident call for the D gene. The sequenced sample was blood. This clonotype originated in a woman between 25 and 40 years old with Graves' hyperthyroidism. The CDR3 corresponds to CASSLSSPSANEQYF. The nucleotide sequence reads TGCGCCAGCAGCTTGAGTAGTCCGTCCGCGAACGAGCAGTACTTC.